This entry features one TCR beta chain sequence. The target of this receptor is not known. The input lacks base qualities; no much larger clone sits a single base away. Based on the germline V gene (reference sequence), the CDR1 and CDR2 sequences are MNHEY and SMNVEV. Reading from cysteine to phenylalanine, the CDR3 counts 15 amino acids. Left in the record is the CDR3 DNA by itself, 45 bases read in frame from the first base. V is pared back by 4 bases and J by 7 bases, with 18 bases lying between the germline termini. These data originate in a study of control samples from healthy donors and cancer patients (TCRdb year 2020). The library came from the immunoSEQ multiplex PCR assay. TCRdb took over this immuneACCESS table, retaining in-frame rearrangements with V and J assigned. Such tables are incomplete; in checked studies, under half of the missing clones stem from an unresolved V gene, and the remainder is unexplained. This sample lists tens of thousands of clones; roughly 89% were detected once. In total, the top ten clones hold 8.5% to 10% of the sample.

The chain is encoded by TRBV27 joined to TRBJ2-3; the D gene assignment is ambiguous. This clonotype was obtained from a woman aged 45-60 years with colorectal cancer. Sequenced input: PBMCs. CDR3 reads: CASSSYRADRNTQYF. The DNA is as follows: TGTGCCAGCAGTTCTTATCGGGCGGACCGGAATACGCAGTATTTT.